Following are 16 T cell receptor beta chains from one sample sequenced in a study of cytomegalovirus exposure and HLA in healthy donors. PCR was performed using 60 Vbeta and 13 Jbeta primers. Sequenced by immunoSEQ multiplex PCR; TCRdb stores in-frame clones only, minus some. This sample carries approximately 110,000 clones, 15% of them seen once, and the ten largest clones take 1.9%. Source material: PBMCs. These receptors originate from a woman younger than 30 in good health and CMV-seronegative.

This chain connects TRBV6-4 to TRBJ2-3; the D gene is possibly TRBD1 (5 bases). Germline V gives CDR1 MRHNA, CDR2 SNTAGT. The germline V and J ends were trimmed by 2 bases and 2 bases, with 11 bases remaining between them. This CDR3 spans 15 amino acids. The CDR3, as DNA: TGTGCCAGCAGTGACGGGGCAGGGAACACAGATACGCAGTATTTT. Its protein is CASSDGAGNTDTQYF.

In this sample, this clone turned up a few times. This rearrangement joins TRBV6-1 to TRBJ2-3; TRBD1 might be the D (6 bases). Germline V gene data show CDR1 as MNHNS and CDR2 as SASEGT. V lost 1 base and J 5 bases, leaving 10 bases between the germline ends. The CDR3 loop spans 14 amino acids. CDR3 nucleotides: TGTGCCAGCAGTGAAGACAGGGAAAGAGATACGCAGTATTTT. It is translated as CASSEDRERDTQYF.

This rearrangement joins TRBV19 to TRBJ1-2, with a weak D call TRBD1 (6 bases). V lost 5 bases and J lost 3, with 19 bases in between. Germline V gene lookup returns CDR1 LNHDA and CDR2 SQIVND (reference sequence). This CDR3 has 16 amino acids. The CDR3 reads CASSQDNRVEDYGYTF. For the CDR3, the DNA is TGTGCCAGTAGTCAAGATAACAGGGTCGAGGACTATGGCTACACCTTC.

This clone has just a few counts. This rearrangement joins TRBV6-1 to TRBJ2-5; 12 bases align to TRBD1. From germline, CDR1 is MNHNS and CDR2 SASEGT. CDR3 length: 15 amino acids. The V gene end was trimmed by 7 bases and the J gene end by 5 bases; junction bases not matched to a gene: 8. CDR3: CASTRGTGGPETQYF. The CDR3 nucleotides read TGTGCCAGCACCAGAGGGACAGGGGGCCCGGAGACCCAGTACTTC.

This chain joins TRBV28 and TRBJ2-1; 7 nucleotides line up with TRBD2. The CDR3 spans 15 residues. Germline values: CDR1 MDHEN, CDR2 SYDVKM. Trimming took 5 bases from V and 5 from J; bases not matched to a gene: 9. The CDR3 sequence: CASSPLAEYHNEQFF. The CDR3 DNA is TGTGCCAGCAGTCCGCTAGCGGAGTACCACAATGAGCAGTTCTTC. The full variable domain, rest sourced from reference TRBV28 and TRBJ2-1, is DVKVTQSSRYLVKRTGEKVFLECVQDMDHENMFWYRQDPGLGLRLIYFSYDVKMKEKGDIPEGYSVSREKKERFSLILESASTNQTSMYLCASSPLAEYHNEQFFGPGTRLTVL.

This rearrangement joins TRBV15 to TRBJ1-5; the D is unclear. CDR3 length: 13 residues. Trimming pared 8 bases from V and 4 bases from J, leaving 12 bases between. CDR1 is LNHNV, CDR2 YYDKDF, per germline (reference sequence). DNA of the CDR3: TGTGCCACCGGAACGGAGCTAAATCAGCCCCAGCATTTT. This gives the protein CATGTELNQPQHF.

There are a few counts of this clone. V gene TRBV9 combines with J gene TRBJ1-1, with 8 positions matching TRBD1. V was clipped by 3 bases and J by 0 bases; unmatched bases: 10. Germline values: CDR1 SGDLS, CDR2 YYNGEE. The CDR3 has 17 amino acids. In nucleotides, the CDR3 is TGTGCCAGCAGCGCCTCTCAGGGGGCGTTGATGAACACTGAAGCTTTCTTT. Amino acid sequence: CASSASQGALMNTEAFF.

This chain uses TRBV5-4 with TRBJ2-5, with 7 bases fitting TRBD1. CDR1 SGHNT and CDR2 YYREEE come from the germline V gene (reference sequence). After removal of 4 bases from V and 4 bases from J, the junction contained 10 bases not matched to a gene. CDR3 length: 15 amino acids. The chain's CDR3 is CASSQLKGAGETQYF. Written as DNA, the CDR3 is TGTGCCAGCAGCCAACTCAAGGGGGCCGGAGAGACCCAGTACTTC.

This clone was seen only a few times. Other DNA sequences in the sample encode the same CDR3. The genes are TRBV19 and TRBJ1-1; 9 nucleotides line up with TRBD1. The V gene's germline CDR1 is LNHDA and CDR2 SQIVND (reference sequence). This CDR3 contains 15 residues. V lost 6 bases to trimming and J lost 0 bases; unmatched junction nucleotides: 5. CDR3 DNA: TGTGCCAGTAGCCTCGGACAGGGGATGAACACTGAAGCTTTCTTT. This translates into CASSLGQGMNTEAFF. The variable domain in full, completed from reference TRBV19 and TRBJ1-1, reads DGGITQSPKYLFRKEGQNVTLSCEQNLNHDAMYWYRQDPGQGLRLIYYSQIVNDFQKGDIAEGYSVSREKKESFPLTVTSAQKNPTAFYLCASSLGQGMNTEAFFGQGTRLTVV.

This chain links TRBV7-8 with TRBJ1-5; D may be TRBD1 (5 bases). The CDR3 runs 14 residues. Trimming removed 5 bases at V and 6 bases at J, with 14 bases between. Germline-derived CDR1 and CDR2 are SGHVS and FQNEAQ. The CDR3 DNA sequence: TGTGCCAGCAGCCAGAAAGGGGAGGTTCAGCCCCAGCATTTT. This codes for CASSQKGEVQPQHF.

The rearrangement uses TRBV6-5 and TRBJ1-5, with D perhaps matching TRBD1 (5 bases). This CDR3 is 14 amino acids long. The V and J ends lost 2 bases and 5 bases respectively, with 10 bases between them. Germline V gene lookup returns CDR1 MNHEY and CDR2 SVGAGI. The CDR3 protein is CASSYTRGDQPQHF. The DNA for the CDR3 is TGTGCCAGCAGTTACACGCGGGGGGATCAGCCCCAGCATTTT.

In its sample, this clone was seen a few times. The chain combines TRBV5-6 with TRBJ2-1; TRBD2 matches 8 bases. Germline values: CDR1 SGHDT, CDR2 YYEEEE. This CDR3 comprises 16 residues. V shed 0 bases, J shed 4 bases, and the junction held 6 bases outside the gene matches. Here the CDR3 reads CASSLGTAGDYNEQFF. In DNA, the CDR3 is TGTGCCAGCAGCTTGGGGACAGCGGGGGATTACAATGAGCAGTTCTTC.

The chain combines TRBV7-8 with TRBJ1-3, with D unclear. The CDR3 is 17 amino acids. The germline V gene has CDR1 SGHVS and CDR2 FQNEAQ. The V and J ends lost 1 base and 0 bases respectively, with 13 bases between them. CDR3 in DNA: TGTGCCAGCAGCTTAGTGGGTAGGACTGTCTCTGGAAACACCATATATTTT. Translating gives CASSLVGRTVSGNTIYF.

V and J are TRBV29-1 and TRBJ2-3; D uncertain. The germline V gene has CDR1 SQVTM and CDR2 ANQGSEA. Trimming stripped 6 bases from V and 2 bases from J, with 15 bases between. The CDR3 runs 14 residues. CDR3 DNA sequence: TGCAGCGTCGCCCGGTTAGCCTACACAGATACGCAGTATTTT. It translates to CSVARLAYTDTQYF.

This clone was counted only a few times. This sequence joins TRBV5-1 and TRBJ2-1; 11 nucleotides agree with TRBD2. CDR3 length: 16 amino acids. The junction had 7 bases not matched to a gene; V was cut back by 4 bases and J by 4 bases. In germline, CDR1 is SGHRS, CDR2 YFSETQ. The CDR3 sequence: CASSPGLAGLYNEQFF. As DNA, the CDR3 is TGCGCCAGCAGCCCTGGACTAGCGGGCCTTTACAATGAGCAGTTCTTC.

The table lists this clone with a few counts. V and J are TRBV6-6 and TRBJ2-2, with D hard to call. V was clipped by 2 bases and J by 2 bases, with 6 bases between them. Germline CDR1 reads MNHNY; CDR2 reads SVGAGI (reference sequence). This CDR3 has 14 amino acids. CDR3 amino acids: CASSYVRNTGELFF. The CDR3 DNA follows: TGTGCCAGCAGTTACGTCCGTAACACCGGGGAGCTGTTTTTT.